This T cell receptor (beta chain) was documented in a study of cytomegalovirus exposure and HLA in healthy donors. Study-level findings and limits: V- and J-gene trimming of TCR beta was linked (in a later analysis) to a missense DCLRE1C variant. Per a later analysis, HLA-associated TCR beta chains showed more clonal expansion than other, equally common TCR beta chains. Reports described diagnosis of cytomegalovirus status by the classifier as highly specific and sensitive.

The primer mix had 60 Vbeta and 13 Jbeta primers. TCRdb's table, derived via immunoSEQ multiplex PCR, lists solely in-frame clones and lacks some. Of about 160,000 clones listed, roughly 80% were seen once; the top ten hold 4% to 5%. This clone appeared once. Its antigen is not identified. The junction had 2 bases not matched to a gene; V was cut back by 5 bases and J by 0 bases. CDR3 size: 14 residues. Germline CDR1 LNHDA, CDR2 SQIVND (reference sequence). This TCR came from a man aged 30 to 45 in good health and CMV-seronegative. The V gene is TRBV19, the J gene TRBJ1-1; 8 positions match TRBD1. The sequencing sample was made of PBMCs. Here the CDR3 reads CASSVGQVNTEAFF. The CDR3 DNA is TGTGCCAGTAGTGTGGGACAGGTGAACACTGAAGCTTTCTTT.